This entry features one T cell receptor beta chain sequence. Germline CDR1 is SGHTA and CDR2 is FQGTGA. The CDR3 is 17 amino acids. V trimming: 0 bases; J trimming: 6 bases; junction bases outside the gene matches: 14. The authors' processing: Reference gene primer amplification yielded estimated nucleated cell counts. The table came from immunoSEQ multiplex PCR; TCRdb's copy has only in-frame clones and leaves some out. V, J and clone size reflect that table, while D and trimming were determined from the DNA. The sample carries 85,000 to 100,000 clones, roughly 79% recorded once. The sample is drawn from a study of blood T cell repertoires in COVID-19. On the study more broadly: COVID-19 samples, acute and convalescent, were from the United States, Italy and Spain. PBMCs, B-cell-depleted T cells, or T cells provided the cDNA or gDNA that made up the material.

Seattle participants joined during active infection and were tracked over time. This chain joins TRBV7-3 and TRBJ2-7; 7 positions agree with TRBD2. Sequencing was done on a sample of peripheral blood. The TCR comes from a man older than 75 with COVID-19, enrolled during active disease. The chain's CDR3 is CASSLTFLAGVAGEQYF. CDR3 nucleotides: TGTGCCAGCAGCTTAACGTTTCTGGCGGGAGTGGCTGGCGAGCAGTACTTC.